This T cell receptor beta chain comes out of a study of cytomegalovirus exposure and HLA in healthy donors. CDR1 and CDR2 from the germline V gene are SGHTA and FQGTGA. This CDR3 is 13 amino acids long. V was clipped by 3 bases and J by 3 bases, with 9 bases between them. On this clone itself: As yet, its antigen is unknown.

Donors had nominal health at sampling but likely had unrecorded immune exposures. Study-level findings and limits: Indistinguishable V segments such as TRBV6-2 and TRBV6-3 were excluded.

The PCR made use of 60 Vbeta and 13 Jbeta primers. Measured with immunoSEQ multiplex PCR; TCRdb has only the in-frame clones, and not every one. This table holds about 190,000 clones, under 80% found once. This chain links TRBV7-3 with TRBJ2-7, with D possibly matching TRBD1 (6 bases). Sequenced input: PBMCs. This TCR came from a man aged 25 to 40 in good health and CMV-seropositive. For the CDR3, the DNA is TGTGCCAGCAGCTTTTCCAGGGGCTACGAGCAGTACTTC. Amino acid sequence: CASSFSRGYEQYF.